This T cell receptor (beta chain) was recorded in a study of control samples from healthy donors and cancer patients. V shed 4 bases and J 1 base; nucleotides not matched to a gene: 2. The CDR3 is 14 amino acids. CDR1 and CDR2 from the germline V gene are SGHNT and YYREEE (reference sequence). TCRdb's table, derived via immunoSEQ multiplex PCR, lists solely in-frame clones and lacks some. The data show about 150,000 clones, with more than 85% seen just once and 2.4% held by the top ten. The clonotype was recovered from a man in his fifties in good health. Source material: blood. The chain combines TRBV5-4 with TRBJ2-4; 7 positions agree with TRBD1. The CDR3 loop reads CASSIQGAKNIQYF. The CDR3 nucleotides read TGTGCCAGCAGCATACAGGGGGCCAAAAACATTCAGTACTTC.